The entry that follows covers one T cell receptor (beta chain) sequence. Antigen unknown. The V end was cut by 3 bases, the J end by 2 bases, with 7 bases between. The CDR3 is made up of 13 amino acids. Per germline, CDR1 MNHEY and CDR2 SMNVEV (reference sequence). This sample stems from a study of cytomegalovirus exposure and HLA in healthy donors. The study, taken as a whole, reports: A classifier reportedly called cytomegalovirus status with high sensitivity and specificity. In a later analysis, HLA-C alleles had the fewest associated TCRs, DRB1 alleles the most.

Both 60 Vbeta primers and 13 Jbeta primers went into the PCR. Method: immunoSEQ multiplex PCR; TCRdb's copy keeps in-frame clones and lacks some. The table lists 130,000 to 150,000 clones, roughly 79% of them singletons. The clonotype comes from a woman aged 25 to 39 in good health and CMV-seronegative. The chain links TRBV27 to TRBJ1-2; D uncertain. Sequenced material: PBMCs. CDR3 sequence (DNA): TGTGCCAGCAGTTTTAACTCAAACTATGGCTACACCTTC. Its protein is CASSFNSNYGYTF.